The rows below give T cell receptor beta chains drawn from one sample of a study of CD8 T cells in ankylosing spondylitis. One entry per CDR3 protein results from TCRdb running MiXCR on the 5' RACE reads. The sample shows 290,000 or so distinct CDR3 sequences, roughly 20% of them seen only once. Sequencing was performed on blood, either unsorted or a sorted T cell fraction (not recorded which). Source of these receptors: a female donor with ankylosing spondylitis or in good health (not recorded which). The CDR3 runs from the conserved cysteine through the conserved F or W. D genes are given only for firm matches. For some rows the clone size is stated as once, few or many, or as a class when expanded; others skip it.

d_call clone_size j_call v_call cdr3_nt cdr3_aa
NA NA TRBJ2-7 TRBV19 TGTGCCAGTAGTAGGAGGACGGAATCCTACGAGCAGTACTTC CASSRRTESYEQYF
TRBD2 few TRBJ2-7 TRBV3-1 TGTGCCAGCAGCCCGGGGGGTCGGGGTCCCTACGAGCAGTACTTC CASSPGGRGPYEQYF
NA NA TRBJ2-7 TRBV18 TGTGCCAGCTCCTCGGACAGAACCTACGAGCAGTACTTC CASSSDRTYEQYF
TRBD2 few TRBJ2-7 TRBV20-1 TGCAGTGCTCCCCGGGGTAGCGGGAGTAGCATGGACGAGCAGTACTTC CSAPRGSGSSMDEQYF
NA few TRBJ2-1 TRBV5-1 TGCGCCAGCAGCCCCCAAGGGGCCGACCTATACAATGAGCAGTTCTTC CASSPQGADLYNEQFF
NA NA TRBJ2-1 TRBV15 TGTGCCACCAGCAGAGTAGGGGCCGGCTCCTACAATGAGCAGTTCTTC CATSRVGAGSYNEQFF
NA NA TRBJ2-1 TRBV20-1 TGCAGTGCCGACCGGACTAACTCCTACAATGAGCAGTTCTTC CSADRTNSYNEQFF
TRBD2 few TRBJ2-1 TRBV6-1 TGTGCCAGCAGCCCCGAGCGGGAGGGTGACAATGAGCAGTTCTTC CASSPEREGDNEQFF
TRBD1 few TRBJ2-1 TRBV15 TGTGCCACCAGCAGATTTCAGGGGGCCGAGCAGTTCTTC CATSRFQGAEQFF
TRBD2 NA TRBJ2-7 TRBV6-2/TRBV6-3 TGTGCCAGCGCCAGCGTTCTAGCGGGGTATTACGAGCAGTACTTC CASASVLAGYYEQYF
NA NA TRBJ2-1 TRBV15 TGTGCCACCAGCAGGAGGACTGTTCAGGAGCGAAATGAGCAGTTCTTC CATSRRTVQERNEQFF
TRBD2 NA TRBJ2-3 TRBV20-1 TGCAGTGCCTCGTCCCTAGCGGGAGTCACAGATACGCAGTATTTT CSASSLAGVTDTQYF
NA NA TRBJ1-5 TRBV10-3 TGTGCCATCAGCCGATCTTTGGGAAGCAATCAGCCCCAGCATTTT CAISRSLGSNQPQHF
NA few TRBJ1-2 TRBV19 TGTGCCAGTAGGGATAACTATGGCTACACCTTC CASRDNYGYTF
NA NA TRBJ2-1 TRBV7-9 TGTGCCAGCAGCTTCTCGGGCGGAGGCACCTACAATGAGCAGTTCTTC CASSFSGGGTYNEQFF
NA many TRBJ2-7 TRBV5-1 TGCGCCAGCACCGCGGCTAGCCTAAACGAGCAGTACTTC CASTAASLNEQYF
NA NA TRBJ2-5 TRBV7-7 TGTGCTAGCAGCTTGATCGGGACTCTACAAGAGACCCAGTACTTC CASSLIGTLQETQYF
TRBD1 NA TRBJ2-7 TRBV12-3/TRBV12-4 TGTGCCAGCAGTTTAAGGGGTCAGGGGGCTTACGAGCAGTACTTC CASSLRGQGAYEQYF
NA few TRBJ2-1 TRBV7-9 TGTGCCAGCAGCCTGGAAGGTGGGTGGTTCTTC CASSLEGGWFF
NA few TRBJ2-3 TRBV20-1 TGCAGTGCGGCTCCAGGAGATACGCAGTATTTT CSAAPGDTQYF
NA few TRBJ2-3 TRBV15 TGTGCCACCAGCCGGAGGCGGGATGGCACAGATACGCAGTATTTT CATSRRRDGTDTQYF
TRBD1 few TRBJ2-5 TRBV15 TGTGCCACCAGCAGAGTAGGGACAGGAGGAGAGACCCAGTACTTC CATSRVGTGGETQYF
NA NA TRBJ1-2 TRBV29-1 TGCAGCGCTTCAGGGTTTAACTATGGCTACACCTTC CSASGFNYGYTF
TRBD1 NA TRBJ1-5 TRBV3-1 TGTGCCAGCAGCCAAGGGACAGGGCATCAGCCCCAGCATTTT CASSQGTGHQPQHF
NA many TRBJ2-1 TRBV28 TGTGCCAGCAGCCTTGACAATGAGCAGTTCTTC CASSLDNEQFF
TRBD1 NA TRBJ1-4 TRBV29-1 TGCAGCGTTGAAGATCCGGGACAGGGTAAAAGGGAAAAACTGTTTTTT CSVEDPGQGKREKLFF
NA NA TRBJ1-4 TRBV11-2 TGTGCCAGCGGACGGGACCGAGATGAAAAACTGTTTTTT CASGRDRDEKLFF
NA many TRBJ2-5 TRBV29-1 TGCAGCGTAGAAGAAGAGACCCAGTACTTC CSVEEETQYF
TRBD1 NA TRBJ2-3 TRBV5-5 TGTGCCAGCAGCTTGCGGGGACAGGGCCGAACAGATACGCAGTATTTT CASSLRGQGRTDTQYF
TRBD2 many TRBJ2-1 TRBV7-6 TGTGCCAGCAGTTTACCCAGCGGGATATCAGGCAATGAGCAGTTCTTC CASSLPSGISGNEQFF
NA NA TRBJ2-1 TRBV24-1 TGTGCCACCAGTGACTCCGGACTCAGTGAGCAGTTCTTC CATSDSGLSEQFF
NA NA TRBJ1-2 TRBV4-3 TGCGCCAGCAGCCCTTCCAGTAACTATGGCTACACCTTC CASSPSSNYGYTF
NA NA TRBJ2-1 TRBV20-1 TGCAGTGCTGGGGAAGATACAGCGCCTTGGAATGAGCAGTTCTTC CSAGEDTAPWNEQFF
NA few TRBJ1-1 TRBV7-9 TGTGCCAGCAGCTTAGTCGCGGACCCGAGGATAGAAGCTTTCTTT CASSLVADPRIEAFF
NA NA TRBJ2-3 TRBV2 TGTGCCAGCAGTGCCTTTATTAGCACAGATACGCAGTATTTT CASSAFISTDTQYF
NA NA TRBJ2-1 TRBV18 TGTGCCAGCTCGCATAGCGAGAGCTCCTACAATGAGCAGTTCTTC CASSHSESSYNEQFF
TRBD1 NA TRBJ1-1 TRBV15 TGTGCCACCAGCAGAGATACGACAGGGCGGGTCACTGAAGCTTTCTTT CATSRDTTGRVTEAFF
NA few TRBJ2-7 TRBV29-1 TGCAGCGTTTGGGAAGGGGGGGAGCAGTACTTC CSVWEGGEQYF
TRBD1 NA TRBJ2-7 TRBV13 TGTGCCAGCAGCTTAGTAGGGGGCAACGAGCAGTACTTC CASSLVGGNEQYF
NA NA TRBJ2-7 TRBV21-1 TGTGCCAGCAGCGCTAGCGGAAGAAAGTACGAGCGGTACTTC CASSASGRKYERYF
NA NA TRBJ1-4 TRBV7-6 TGTGCCAGCAGCTTAGCCCACAATGAAAAACTGTTTTTT CASSLAHNEKLFF
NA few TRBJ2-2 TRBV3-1 TGTGCCAGCAGCCAAGATCTCGGGCCGTACACCGGGGAGCTGTTTTTT CASSQDLGPYTGELFF